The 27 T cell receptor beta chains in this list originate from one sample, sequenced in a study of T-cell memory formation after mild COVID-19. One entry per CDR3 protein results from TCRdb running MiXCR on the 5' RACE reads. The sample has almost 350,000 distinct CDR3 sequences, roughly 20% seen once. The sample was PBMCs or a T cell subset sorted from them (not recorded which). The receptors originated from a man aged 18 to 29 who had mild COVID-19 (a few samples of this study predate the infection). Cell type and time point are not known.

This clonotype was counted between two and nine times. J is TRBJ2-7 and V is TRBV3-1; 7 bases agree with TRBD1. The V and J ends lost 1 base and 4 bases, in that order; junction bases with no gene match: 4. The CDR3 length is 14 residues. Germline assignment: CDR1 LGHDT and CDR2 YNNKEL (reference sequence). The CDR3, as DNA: TGTGCCAGCAGCCAAGCCGGGACAGCTTACGAGCAGTACTTC. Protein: CASSQAGTAYEQYF.

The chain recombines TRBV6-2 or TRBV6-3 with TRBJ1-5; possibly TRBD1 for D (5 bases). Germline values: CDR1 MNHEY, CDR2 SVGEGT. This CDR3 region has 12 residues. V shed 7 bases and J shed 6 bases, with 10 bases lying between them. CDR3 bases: TGTGCCAGCAACACTGGGGGTCAGCCCCAGCATTTT. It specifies CASNTGGQPQHF.

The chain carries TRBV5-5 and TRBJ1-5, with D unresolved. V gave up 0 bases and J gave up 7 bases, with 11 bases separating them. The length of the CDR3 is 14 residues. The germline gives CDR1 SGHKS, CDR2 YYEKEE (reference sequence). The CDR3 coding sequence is TGTGCCAGCAGCTTGGGGGGTCCAGGCCAGCCCCAGCATTTT. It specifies CASSLGGPGQPQHF.

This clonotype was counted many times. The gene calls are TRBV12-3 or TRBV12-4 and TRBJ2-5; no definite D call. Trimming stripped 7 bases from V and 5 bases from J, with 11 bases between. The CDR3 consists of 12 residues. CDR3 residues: CASTTLLETQYF. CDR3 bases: TGTGCCAGCACAACCCTCCTGGAGACCCAGTACTTC.

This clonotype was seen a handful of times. The chain's CDR3 is CASSFQRGEDTQYF. The CDR3 nucleotides are TGTGCCAGCAGCTTCCAGCGGGGTGAAGATACGCAGTATTTT. This sequence joins TRBV7-2 and TRBJ2-3, with TRBD2 matching 7 bases. The J segment lost 5 bases and the V segment lost 3 bases, leaving 5 bases of the junction unmatched. The CDR3 covers 14 residues. Germline V gene sequence: CDR1 SGHTA, CDR2 FQGNSA.

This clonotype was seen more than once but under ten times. CDR3 coding DNA: TGTGCCAGCAGTTACACGGACCCGGGACAGAATGGAAACACCATATATTTT. It codes for CASSYTDPGQNGNTIYF. The gene calls are TRBV6-5 and TRBJ1-3, with 7 bases aligning to TRBD1. The ends lost 2 bases at V and 3 bases at J; junction bases unmatched: 10. Germline loops: CDR1 MNHEY, CDR2 SVGAGI. The CDR3 sequence is 17 residues long.

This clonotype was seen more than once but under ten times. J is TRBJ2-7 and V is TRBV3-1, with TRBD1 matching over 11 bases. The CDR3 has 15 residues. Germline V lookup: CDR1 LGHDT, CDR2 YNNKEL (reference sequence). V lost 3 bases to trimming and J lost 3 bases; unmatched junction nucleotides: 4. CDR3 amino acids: CASSQEGQGVYEQYF. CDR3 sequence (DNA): TGTGCCAGCAGCCAGGAGGGACAGGGGGTCTACGAGCAGTACTTC.

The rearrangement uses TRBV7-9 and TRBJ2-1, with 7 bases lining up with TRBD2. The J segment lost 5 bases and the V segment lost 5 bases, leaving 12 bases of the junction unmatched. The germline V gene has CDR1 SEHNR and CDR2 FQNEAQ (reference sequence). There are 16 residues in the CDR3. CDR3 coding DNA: TGTGCCAGCAGCGCTCCTCTAGCGGTCTTGGACAATGAGCAGTTCTTC. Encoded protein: CASSAPLAVLDNEQFF. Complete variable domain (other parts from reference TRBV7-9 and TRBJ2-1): DTGVSQNPRHKITKRGQNVTFRCDPISEHNRLYWYRQTLGQGPEFLTYFQNEAQLEKSRLLSDRFSAERPKGSFSTLEIQRTEQGDSAMYLCASSAPLAVLDNEQFFGPGTRLTVL.

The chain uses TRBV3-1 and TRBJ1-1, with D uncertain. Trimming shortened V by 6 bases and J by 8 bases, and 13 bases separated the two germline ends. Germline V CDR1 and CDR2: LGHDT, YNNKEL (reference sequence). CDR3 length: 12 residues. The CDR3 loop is CASSSTWTEAFF. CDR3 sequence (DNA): TGTGCCAGCAGTAGCACGTGGACGGAAGCTTTCTTT.

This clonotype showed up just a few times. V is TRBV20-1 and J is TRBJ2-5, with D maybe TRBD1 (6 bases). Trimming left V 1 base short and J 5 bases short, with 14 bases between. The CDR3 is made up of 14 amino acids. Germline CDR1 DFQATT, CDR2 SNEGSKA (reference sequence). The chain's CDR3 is CSARGAGVGETQYF. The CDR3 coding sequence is TGCAGTGCTAGAGGGGCAGGGGTGGGTGAGACCCAGTACTTC.

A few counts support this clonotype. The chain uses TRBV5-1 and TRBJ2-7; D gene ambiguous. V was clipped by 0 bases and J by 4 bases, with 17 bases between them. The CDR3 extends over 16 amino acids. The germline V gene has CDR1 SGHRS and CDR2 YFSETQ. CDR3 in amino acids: CASSLGRSSGIYEQYF. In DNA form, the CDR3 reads TGCGCCAGCAGCTTGGGCCGTTCGAGTGGAATTTACGAGCAGTACTTC.

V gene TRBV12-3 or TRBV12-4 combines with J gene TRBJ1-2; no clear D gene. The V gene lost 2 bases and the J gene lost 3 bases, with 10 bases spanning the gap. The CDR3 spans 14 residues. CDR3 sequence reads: CASSLSRVHYGYTF. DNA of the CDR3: TGTGCCAGCAGTTTAAGTCGGGTGCACTATGGCTACACCTTC.

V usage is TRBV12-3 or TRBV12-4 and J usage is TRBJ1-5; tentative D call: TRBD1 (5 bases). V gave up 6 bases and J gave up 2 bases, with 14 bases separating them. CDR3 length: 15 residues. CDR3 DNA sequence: TGTGCCAGCAGGCAAGACAGTTTCGGCAATCAGCCCCAGCATTTT. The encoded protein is CASRQDSFGNQPQHF.

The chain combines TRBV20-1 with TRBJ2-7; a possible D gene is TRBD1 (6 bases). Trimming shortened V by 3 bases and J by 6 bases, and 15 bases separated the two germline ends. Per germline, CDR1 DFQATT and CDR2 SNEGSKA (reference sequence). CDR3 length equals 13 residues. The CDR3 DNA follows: TGCAGTGCTAGCAGGGGACACCCTTCCGAGCAGTACTTC. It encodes CSASRGHPSEQYF.

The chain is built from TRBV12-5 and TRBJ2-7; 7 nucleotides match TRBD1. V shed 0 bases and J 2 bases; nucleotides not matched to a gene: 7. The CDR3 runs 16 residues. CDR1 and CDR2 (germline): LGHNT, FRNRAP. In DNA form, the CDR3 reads TGTGCTAGTGGTTTGGTAAGAGGACAGGCCCCCTACGAGCAGTACTTC. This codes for CASGLVRGQAPYEQYF. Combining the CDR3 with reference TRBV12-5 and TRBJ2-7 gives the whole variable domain DARVTQTPRHKVTEMGQEVTMRCQPILGHNTVFWYRQTMMQGLELLAYFRNRAPLDDSGMPKDRFSAEMPDATLATLKIQPSEPRDSAVYFCASGLVRGQAPYEQYFGPGTRLTVT.

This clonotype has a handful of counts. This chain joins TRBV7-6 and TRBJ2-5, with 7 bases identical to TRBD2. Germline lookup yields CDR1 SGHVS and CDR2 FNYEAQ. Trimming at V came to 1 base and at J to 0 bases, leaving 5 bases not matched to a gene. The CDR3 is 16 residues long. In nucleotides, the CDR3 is TGTGCCAGCAGCTTAGTTACGGGGGGAAACCAAGAGACCCAGTACTTC. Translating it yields CASSLVTGGNQETQYF.

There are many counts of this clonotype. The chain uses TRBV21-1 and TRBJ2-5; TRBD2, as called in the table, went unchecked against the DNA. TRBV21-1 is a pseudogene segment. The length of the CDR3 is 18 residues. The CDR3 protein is CASSKVGLADLYQETQYF. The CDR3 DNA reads TGTGCCAGCAGCAAAGTTGGGCTAGCGGACCTGTACCAAGAGACCCAGTACTTC.

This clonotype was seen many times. The CDR3 loop reads CASSNAGRWYGYTF. As DNA, the CDR3 is TGTGCCAGCAGTAATGCCGGGAGGTGGTATGGCTACACCTTC. The chain uses TRBV6-5 and TRBJ1-2, with D unresolved. Germline loops: CDR1 MNHEY, CDR2 SVGAGI. Trimming stripped 5 bases from V and 5 bases from J, with 15 bases between. The CDR3 totals 14 residues.

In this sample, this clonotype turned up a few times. Here the CDR3 reads CASSSGGPTREQFF. In DNA, the CDR3 is TGTGCCAGTAGTAGCGGGGGGCCTACAAGGGAGCAGTTCTTC. This chain uses TRBV19 with TRBJ2-1; TRBD2 matches at 8 bases. The CDR3 totals 14 residues. J lost 10 bases, V lost 4 bases, and 9 bases had no gene match. Germline V gene sequence: CDR1 LNHDA, CDR2 SQIVND (reference sequence).

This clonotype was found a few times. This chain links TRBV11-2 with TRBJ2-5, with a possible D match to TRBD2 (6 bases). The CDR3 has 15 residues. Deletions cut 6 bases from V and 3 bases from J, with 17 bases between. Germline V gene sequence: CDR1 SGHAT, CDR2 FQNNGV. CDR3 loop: CASSTPATGEETQYF. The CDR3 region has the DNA TGTGCCAGCAGTACTCCCGCGACGGGGGAAGAGACCCAGTACTTC.

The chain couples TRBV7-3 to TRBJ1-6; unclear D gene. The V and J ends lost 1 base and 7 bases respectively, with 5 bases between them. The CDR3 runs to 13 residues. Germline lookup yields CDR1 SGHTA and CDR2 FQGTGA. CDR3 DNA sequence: TGTGCCAGCAGCTTAAGCGCCAATTCACCCCTCCACTTT. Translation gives CASSLSANSPLHF.

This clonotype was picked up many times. The CDR3 region has the DNA TGTGCCAGCAGTCAAACTAGCTGGGCAGATACGCAGTATTTT. This codes for CASSQTSWADTQYF. The chain uses TRBV27 and TRBJ2-3; TRBD2 might be the D (6 bases). Trimming took off 5 bases at V and 4 bases at J, with 13 bases between the two ends. The CDR3 covers 14 residues. Per the germline V gene, CDR1 is MNHEY and CDR2 is SMNVEV (reference sequence).

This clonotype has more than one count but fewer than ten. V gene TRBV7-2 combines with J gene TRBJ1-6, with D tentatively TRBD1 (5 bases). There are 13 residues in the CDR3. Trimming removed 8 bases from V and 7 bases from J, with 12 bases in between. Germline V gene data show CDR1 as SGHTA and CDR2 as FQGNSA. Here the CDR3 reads CASVGRENSPLHF. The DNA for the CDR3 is TGTGCCAGCGTCGGCAGGGAGAATTCACCCCTCCACTTT.

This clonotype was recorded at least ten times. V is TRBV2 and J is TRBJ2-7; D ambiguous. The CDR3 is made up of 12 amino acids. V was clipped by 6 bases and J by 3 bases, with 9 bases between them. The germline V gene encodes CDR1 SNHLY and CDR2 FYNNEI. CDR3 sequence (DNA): TGTGCCAGCAGCCAAGACATCTACGAGCAGTACTTC. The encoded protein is CASSQDIYEQYF.

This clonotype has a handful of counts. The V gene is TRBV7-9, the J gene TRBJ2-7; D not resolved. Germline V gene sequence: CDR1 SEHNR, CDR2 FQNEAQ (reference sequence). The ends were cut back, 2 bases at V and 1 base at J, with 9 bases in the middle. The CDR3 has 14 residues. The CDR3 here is CASSLQEGSYEQYF. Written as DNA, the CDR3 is TGTGCCAGCAGCTTACAGGAAGGATCCTACGAGCAGTACTTC.

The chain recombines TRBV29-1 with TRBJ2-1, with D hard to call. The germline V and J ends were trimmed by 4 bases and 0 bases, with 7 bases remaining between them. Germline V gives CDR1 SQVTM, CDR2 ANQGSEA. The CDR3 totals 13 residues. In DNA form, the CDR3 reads TGCAGCGTTGTCCGCAGCTCCTACAATGAGCAGTTCTTC. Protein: CSVVRSSYNEQFF.

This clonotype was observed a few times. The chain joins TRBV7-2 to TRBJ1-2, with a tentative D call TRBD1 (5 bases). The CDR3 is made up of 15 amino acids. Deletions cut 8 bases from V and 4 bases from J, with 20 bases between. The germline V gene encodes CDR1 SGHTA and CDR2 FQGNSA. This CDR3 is CASGTQGPYLYGYTF. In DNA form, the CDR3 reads TGTGCCAGCGGAACCCAGGGTCCCTACCTCTATGGCTACACCTTC.